Each of the 17 T cell receptor beta chains below was sequenced from the same sample in a study of blood T cell repertoires in COVID-19. Generated by immunoSEQ multiplex PCR, the TCRdb table keeps only in-frame clones and is missing some. The table lists fewer than 65,000 clones, about 86% of them singletons, with over 1% in the top ten. The material sequenced was peripheral blood. These receptors all come from a man in his sixties with acute or convalescent COVID-19.

The chain is built from TRBV6-2 or TRBV6-3 and TRBJ2-3, with TRBD2 identical over 12 bases. V shed 5 bases and J 4 bases; nucleotides not matched to a gene: 4. This CDR3 comprises 15 residues. Per germline, CDR1 MNHEY and CDR2 SVGEGT. The chain's CDR3 is CASSPLAGGSDTQYF. The CDR3 nucleotides are TGTGCCAGCAGTCCACTAGCGGGAGGCTCAGATACGCAGTATTTT.

This chain links TRBV11-2 with TRBJ2-5; D gene unclear. This CDR3 is built from 14 residues. Germline V gene data show CDR1 as SGHAT and CDR2 as FQNNGV. The V end was cut by 5 bases, the J end by 4 bases, with 14 bases between. CDR3 in amino acids: CASSKDQRAETQYF. Here the CDR3 DNA reads TGTGCCAGCAGCAAAGACCAGCGAGCAGAGACCCAGTACTTC.

V is TRBV27 and J is TRBJ2-1; TRBD2 agrees at 7 bases. V gave up 4 bases and J gave up 7 bases; unmatched junction bases: 16. This CDR3 comprises 17 residues. Germline V CDR1 and CDR2: MNHEY, SMNVEV (reference sequence). CDR3 bases: TGTGCCAGCAGTTACGGCCCTTACGCGGGAGTTGGGAATGAGCAGTTCTTC. Its protein product is CASSYGPYAGVGNEQFF.

The chain uses TRBV28 and TRBJ2-7; D may be TRBD2 (5 bases). CDR3 size: 15 residues. Germline CDR1 is MDHEN and CDR2 is SYDVKM. The V end lost 6 bases, the J end lost 2 bases, and 17 bases lay between the germline ends. CDR3 region: CASSSITDGAYEQYF. CDR3 coding DNA: TGTGCCAGCAGCTCAATAACGGACGGGGCCTACGAGCAGTACTTC. Full variable domain (rest looked up from reference TRBV28 and TRBJ2-7): DVKVTQSSRYLVKRTGEKVFLECVQDMDHENMFWYRQDPGLGLRLIYFSYDVKMKEKGDIPEGYSVSREKKERFSLILESASTNQTSMYLCASSSITDGAYEQYFGPGTRLTVT.

This clone was found once. The chain recombines TRBV19 with TRBJ1-1; tentative D call: TRBD1 (5 bases). Trimming stripped 3 bases from V and 6 bases from J, with 11 bases between. In germline, CDR1 is LNHDA, CDR2 SQIVND (reference sequence). The CDR3 extends over 13 amino acids. The DNA for the CDR3 is TGTGCCAGTAGTATGAAGGGGTACGCTGAAGCTTTCTTT. Translated: CASSMKGYAEAFF.

This rearrangement joins TRBV6-5 to TRBJ1-2, with D tentatively TRBD1 (5 bases). This CDR3 contains 14 residues. Germline loops: CDR1 MNHEY, CDR2 SVGAGI. V was shortened by 8 bases and J by 4 bases, with 17 bases between the two germline ends. The CDR3 loop reads CASGHPGAIYGYTF. The CDR3 nucleotides read TGTGCCAGCGGACACCCGGGCGCTATCTATGGCTACACCTTC.

The genes are TRBV27 and TRBJ1-2; TRBD1 is a possible D gene (6 bases). CDR3 size: 14 residues. With 2 bases removed from V and 2 bases from J, the gap between germline ends came to 9 bases. Germline-derived CDR1 and CDR2 are MNHEY and SMNVEV (reference sequence). The CDR3 reads CASSLGQLNYGYTF. The CDR3 bases are TGTGCCAGCAGTTTAGGACAGCTCAACTATGGCTACACCTTC.

The chain joins TRBV11-2 to TRBJ2-5; perhaps TRBD1 as D (5 bases). Deletions cut 3 bases from V and 9 bases from J, with 20 bases between. The CDR3 is 15 residues long. Germline V gene sequence: CDR1 SGHAT, CDR2 FQNNGV. The CDR3 coding sequence is TGTGCCAGCAGCTTCCAAGAGGCAGGGCTAGACGCCCAGTACTTC. Residues: CASSFQEAGLDAQYF.

The CDR3 protein is CASSRTGTSGYQSSYNEQFF. The CDR3 bases are TGTGCCAGTAGTAGAACCGGGACTAGCGGATACCAGAGCTCCTACAATGAGCAGTTCTTC. This sequence joins TRBV19 and TRBJ2-1, with 11 nucleotides matching TRBD2. The germline V gene has CDR1 LNHDA and CDR2 SQIVND (reference sequence). The J segment lost 0 bases and the V segment lost 4 bases, leaving 14 bases of the junction unmatched. CDR3 size: 20 residues.

In nucleotides, the CDR3 is TGCGCCAGCAGCTACGGTTGGGAGGACACTGAAGCTTTCTTT. Amino acids: CASSYGWEDTEAFF. V and J are TRBV5-1 and TRBJ1-1, with D hard to call. There are 14 residues in the CDR3. V lost 3 bases to trimming and J lost 3 bases, with 12 bases between them. CDR1 is SGHRS, CDR2 YFSETQ, per germline.

V usage is TRBV5-1 and J usage is TRBJ2-5, with TRBD2 matching 11 bases. Germline assignment: CDR1 SGHRS and CDR2 YFSETQ. The CDR3 is 20 amino acids. V shed 3 bases and J 1 base; nucleotides not matched to a gene: 17. CDR3 protein: CASSSSTGSTGLAVQETQYF. The CDR3 bases are TGCGCCAGCAGCTCATCCACAGGGTCGACGGGACTAGCGGTCCAAGAGACCCAGTACTTC. The variable domain in full, with the rest retrieved from reference TRBV5-1 and TRBJ2-5, is KAGVTQTPRYLIKTRGQQVTLSCSPISGHRSVSWYQQTPGQGLQFLFEYFSETQRNKGNFPGRFSGRQFSNSRSEMNVSTLELGDSALYLCASSSSTGSTGLAVQETQYFGPGTRLLVL.

This clone was seen only a few times. CDR3 amino acids: CASSFPGSSPLHF. In DNA form, the CDR3 reads TGTGCCAGCAGCTTCCCAGGGTCTTCACCCCTCCACTTT. V and J are TRBV11-3 and TRBJ1-6, with D tentatively TRBD1 (5 bases). Germline assignment: CDR1 SGHNT and CDR2 YENEEA. Trimming shortened V by 3 bases and J by 9 bases, and 9 bases separated the two germline ends. The CDR3 is made up of 13 amino acids.

This chain joins TRBV5-1 and TRBJ2-3; a weak D match, TRBD2 (5 bases). The CDR3 length is 14 residues. CDR1 SGHRS and CDR2 YFSETQ come from the germline V gene. Trimming took 9 bases from V and 5 from J, leaving 19 bases between them. The CDR3 region is CATSASLSGDTQYF. The DNA of the CDR3 is TGCGCCACCAGTGCTAGCTTGAGTGGAGATACGCAGTATTTT.

The V gene is TRBV6-4, the J gene TRBJ1-1; weak D call: TRBD1 (5 bases). Germline assignment: CDR1 MRHNA and CDR2 SNTAGT. With 3 bases removed from V and 5 bases from J, the gap between germline ends came to 25 bases. There are 18 residues in the CDR3. The CDR3 region has the DNA TGTGCCAGCAGTGAACACCGGCGCCAGGGCCAGGCACGGACTGAAGCTTTCTTT. Translating gives CASSEHRRQGQARTEAFF.

The chain combines TRBV7-9 with TRBJ1-4; a weak D match, TRBD1 (6 bases). V was trimmed by 4 bases and J by 3 bases, leaving 15 bases between them. Germline V gene sequence: CDR1 SEHNR, CDR2 FQNEAQ (reference sequence). The CDR3 totals 16 residues. The CDR3 reads CASSSSETGSNEKLFF. The CDR3 region has the DNA TGTGCCAGCAGCTCCTCCGAGACAGGATCTAATGAAAAACTGTTTTTT.

V and J are TRBV3-1 (or the pseudogene TRBV3-2) and TRBJ2-5; D gene uncertain. Germline lookup yields CDR1 LGHDT and CDR2 YNNKEL (reference sequence). Trimming pared 6 bases from V and 2 bases from J, leaving 13 bases between. CDR3 size: 14 residues. The CDR3 spells CASSFTGAQETQYF. Written as DNA, the CDR3 is TGTGCCAGCAGTTTCACCGGTGCACAAGAGACCCAGTACTTC.

V usage is TRBV7-2 and J usage is TRBJ1-1, with D possibly TRBD1 on 6 matching bases. This CDR3 comprises 13 residues. Germline V gene sequence: CDR1 SGHTA, CDR2 FQGNSA. V was trimmed by 2 bases and J by 4 bases, leaving 8 bases between them. CDR3 loop: CASSLMDSTEAFF. The CDR3 DNA is TGTGCCAGCAGCTTAATGGACAGCACTGAAGCTTTCTTT. The whole variable domain, filled in from reference TRBV7-2 and TRBJ1-1, reads GAGVSQSPSNKVTEKGKDVELRCDPISGHTALYWYRQSLGQGLEFLIYFQGNSAPDKSGLPSDRFSAERTGGSVSTLTIQRTQQEDSAVYLCASSLMDSTEAFFGQGTRLTVV.